This passage covers 18 T cell receptor beta chains from one sample sequenced in a study of OX40 agonist ivuxolimab in advanced cancers. Assay: immunoSEQ multiplex PCR; the TCRdb copy retains only in-frame clones and omits some. The sample has over 85,000 clones, over 75% seen once; the top ten hold 0.25% to 0.35%. Here the sequenced sample was CD4+ or CD8+ T cells sorted from blood, taken in a trial of the OX40 agonist ivuxolimab. The receptors come from an adult with an advanced solid tumor such as melanoma, head and neck, liver or kidney cancer.

V is TRBV10-3 and J is TRBJ2-1; 16 bases are a match to TRBD2. The CDR3 is made up of 17 amino acids. V lost 10 bases to trimming and J lost 9 bases; unmatched junction nucleotides: 15. Per the germline V gene, CDR1 is ENHRY and CDR2 is SYGVKD. The CDR3 loop reads CATMGKGLAGGPGEQFF. In nucleotides, the CDR3 is TGTGCCACCATGGGCAAGGGACTAGCGGGAGGGCCCGGTGAGCAGTTCTTC.

In this sample, this clone turned up once. J is TRBJ1-1 and V is TRBV7-2, with 7 bases aligning to TRBD1. Trimming cost V 3 bases and J 11 bases; bases outside gene matches: 6. The CDR3 has 12 amino acids. Looked up from germline, CDR1 is SGHTA and CDR2 is FQGNSA. The CDR3 sequence: CASSLVGGMAFF. DNA for the CDR3: TGTGCCAGCAGCTTGGTAGGGGGCATGGCTTTCTTT.

The gene calls are TRBV6-5 and TRBJ1-1, with D hard to call. Germline lookup yields CDR1 MNHEY and CDR2 SVGAGI. CDR3 length equals 14 residues. Trimming took off 3 bases at V and 2 bases at J, with 10 bases between the two ends. CDR3 coding DNA: TGTGCCAGCAGTTATGTGGCAGCAAACACTGAAGCTTTCTTT. Translation gives CASSYVAANTEAFF.

The genes are TRBV6-4 and TRBJ1-5; D unresolved. V lost 11 bases, J lost 4 bases, and 12 bases lay in between. There are 12 residues in the CDR3. CDR1 and CDR2 from the germline V gene are MRHNA and SNTAGT. CDR3: CALHSPNQPQHF. The CDR3 nucleotides read TGTGCCTTGCACTCTCCAAATCAGCCCCAGCATTTT.

The chain joins TRBV11-3 to TRBJ2-5; 10 nucleotides agree with TRBD2. The CDR3 has 15 residues. Germline V gene data show CDR1 as SGHNT and CDR2 as YENEEA. Trimming at V came to 5 bases and at J to 11 bases, leaving 14 bases not matched to a gene. CDR3 DNA sequence: TGTGCCAGCAGCCCACCCGAGCGGGAGGGCCTGGGGCAGTACTTC. Residues: CASSPPEREGLGQYF.

This chain connects TRBV11-2 to TRBJ2-7, with D perhaps matching TRBD1 or TRBD2 (6 bases each). Germline V CDR1 and CDR2: SGHAT, FQNNGV. V lost 2 bases to trimming and J lost 2 bases, with 13 bases between them. The CDR3 totals 15 residues. The DNA for the CDR3 is TGTGCCAGCAGCTTATCGGGGGCCCTTACCTACGAGCAGTACTTC. This encodes CASSLSGALTYEQYF.

The V and J genes are TRBV6-1 and TRBJ1-5; D gene unclear. Germline loops: CDR1 MNHNS, CDR2 SASEGT. This CDR3 spans 15 amino acids. V was clipped by 2 bases and J by 0 bases, with 8 bases between them. This CDR3 reads CASSEQLSSNQPQHF. The CDR3 DNA follows: TGTGCCAGCAGTGAACAACTAAGTAGCAATCAGCCCCAGCATTTT.

This sequence joins TRBV28 and TRBJ2-4; the match to TRBD2 covers 11 bases. Germline V gives CDR1 MDHEN, CDR2 SYDVKM. The CDR3 runs to 17 residues. Germline trimming cut 2 bases from V and 8 bases from J; bases unmatched to any gene: 11. CDR3 nucleotides: TGTGCCAGCAGTTTAGCTGGGGCTAGCGGGAGGAGGGACATTCAGTACTTC. As protein: CASSLAGASGRRDIQYF.

V is TRBV6-6 and J is TRBJ2-7; D is uncertain. The CDR3 runs to 16 residues. In germline, CDR1 is MNHNY, CDR2 SVGAGI (reference sequence). The V gene lost 0 bases and the J gene lost 0 bases, with 12 bases spanning the gap. The CDR3 region is CASSYSGRRSSYEQYF. The DNA for the CDR3 is TGTGCCAGCAGTTACTCTGGGCGAAGGAGCTCCTACGAGCAGTACTTC.

The chain employs TRBV2 and TRBJ2-7; maybe TRBD1 (5 bases). Per germline, CDR1 SNHLY and CDR2 FYNNEI. This CDR3 is built from 19 residues. Deletions cut 10 bases from V and 1 base from J, with 32 bases between. In DNA, the CDR3 is TGTGCCATTACGTGGGTTGAGGACACATTAACCCTTACGTCCTACGAGCAGTACTTC. Its protein product is CAITWVEDTLTLTSYEQYF.

The rearrangement uses TRBV18 and TRBJ2-5, with 7 bases matching TRBD1. CDR1 is KGHSH, CDR2 LQKENI, per germline. With 1 base clipped from V and 3 bases from J, the junction kept 2 bases outside the gene matches. There are 14 residues in the CDR3. CDR3 sequence (DNA): TGTGCCAGCTCACCACAGGGGGCCAAAGAGACCCAGTACTTC. Translated, it gives CASSPQGAKETQYF.

The chain couples TRBV5-4 to TRBJ2-1; D is unclear. The ends were cut back, 2 bases at V and 5 bases at J, with 5 bases in the middle. CDR1 and CDR2 from the germline V gene are SGHNT and YYREEE (reference sequence). The CDR3 totals 12 residues. The CDR3 coding sequence is TGTGCCAGCAGCTTCCCAAACAATGAGCAGTTCTTC. Translation: CASSFPNNEQFF.

J is TRBJ2-2 and V is TRBV6-1; 7 nucleotides line up with TRBD2. Germline lookup yields CDR1 MNHNS and CDR2 SASEGT. The CDR3 is 14 amino acids. Trimming took 2 bases from V and 7 from J; bases not matched to a gene: 4. The CDR3 region has the DNA TGTGCCAGCAGTGAATCGACTAGCATCGGGGAGCTGTTTTTT. This codes for CASSESTSIGELFF.

The chain links TRBV5-1 to TRBJ2-1; D gene ambiguous. The germline CDR1 and CDR2 sequences are SGHRS and YFSETQ. There are 12 residues in the CDR3. The V end lost 7 bases, the J end lost 13 bases, and 18 bases lay between the germline ends. CDR3 in DNA: TGCGCCAGCTCTCTAAGATGGGATTTACAGTTCTTC. Translating gives CASSLRWDLQFF.

The chain is built from TRBV11-3 and TRBJ2-7, with 10 bases aligning to TRBD1. The CDR3 runs 14 residues. Germline CDR1 is SGHNT and CDR2 is YENEEA. V shed 5 bases, J shed 9 bases, and the junction held 10 bases outside the gene matches. The CDR3 is CASSLGTGAPRQYF. CDR3 DNA: TGTGCCAGCAGCCTCGGGACAGGGGCTCCTCGGCAGTACTTC.

The gene calls are TRBV19 and TRBJ1-1; the match to TRBD1 covers 7 bases. The ends lost 5 bases at V and 3 bases at J; junction bases unmatched: 9. Germline V gene lookup returns CDR1 LNHDA and CDR2 SQIVND (reference sequence). The CDR3 is 15 residues long. The CDR3 loop reads CASSQLDREDTEAFF. CDR3 nucleotides: TGTGCCAGTAGTCAACTCGACAGGGAGGACACTGAAGCTTTCTTT.

The chain joins TRBV2 to TRBJ2-7, with D perhaps matching TRBD1 (6 bases). The CDR3 spans 16 residues. Germline-derived CDR1 and CDR2 are SNHLY and FYNNEI. Between the trimmed V and J ends, which lost 4 bases and 1 base, there was a span of 17 bases. CDR3 DNA: TGTGCCAGCAGTGTGCGGTGGGGGACAAATTCCTACGAGCAGTACTTC. This encodes CASSVRWGTNSYEQYF.

In DNA form, the CDR3 reads TGTGCCAGCGCGGGGACTAGCGGGAGGGGGCAGGGCACAGATACGCAGTATTTT. Its translation is CASAGTSGRGQGTDTQYF. The rearrangement links TRBV27 to TRBJ2-3; TRBD2 agrees at 16 bases. V lost 8 bases to trimming and J lost 1 base; unmatched junction nucleotides: 9. Germline CDR1 MNHEY, CDR2 SMNVEV (reference sequence). The CDR3 covers 18 residues.